This TCR beta chain was recorded in a study of identical twins. Donors uniformly comprised healthy Caucasians. In TCRdb, the 5' RACE reads were re-called with MiXCR into one record per CDR3 protein. The sample carries around 220,000 distinct CDR3 sequences, roughly an eighth recorded once. Per germline, CDR1 DFQATT and CDR2 SNEGSKA (reference sequence). The CDR3 runs 14 residues. V dropped 0 bases and J dropped 8 bases, with 14 bases sitting between them. Sequencing was performed on memory (CD45RO+) T cells sorted from blood. The rearrangement joins TRBV20-1 to TRBJ2-1; TRBD1 might be the D (6 bases). This clonotype was sampled from a woman aged 18-29 years in good health. CDR3: CSARDPRGSDEQFF. CDR3 DNA: TGCAGTGCTAGAGATCCGAGGGGGAGCGATGAGCAGTTCTTC.